These 3 T cell receptor beta chains came from one sample sequenced in a study of T-cell memory formation after mild COVID-19. TCRdb independently ran MiXCR on the 5' RACE reads; one entry per CDR3 protein. The profile shows a few hundred thousand distinct CDR3 sequences, around 15% of them singletons. The source material was PBMCs or a T cell subset sorted from them (not recorded which). These receptors came from a man in his late teens or twenties who had mild COVID-19 (a few samples of this study predate the infection). Cell type and time point are not known.

This clonotype was recorded a few times. The CDR3 protein is CASSLGPPNTGELFF. The CDR3 DNA reads as TGCGCCAGCAGCTTGGGACCACCGAACACCGGGGAGCTGTTTTTT. This chain links TRBV5-1 with TRBJ2-2; D uncertain. The germline V gene has CDR1 SGHRS and CDR2 YFSETQ. This CDR3 spans 15 amino acids. Deletions cut 0 bases from V and 0 bases from J, with 6 bases between. Variable domain in full (rest from reference TRBV5-1 and TRBJ2-2): KAGVTQTPRYLIKTRGQQVTLSCSPISGHRSVSWYQQTPGQGLQFLFEYFSETQRNKGNFPGRFSGRQFSNSRSEMNVSTLELGDSALYLCASSLGPPNTGELFFGEGSRLTVL.

This clonotype was counted a few times. V gene TRBV5-1 combines with J gene TRBJ2-2; TRBD2 might be the D (6 bases). With 4 bases removed from V and 0 bases from J, the gap between germline ends came to 7 bases. There are 14 residues in the CDR3. The germline V gene encodes CDR1 SGHRS and CDR2 YFSETQ. This CDR3 reads CASSAGSNTGELFF. CDR3 coding DNA: TGCGCCAGCAGCGCGGGGTCGAACACCGGGGAGCTGTTTTTT. Variable domain in full (rest from reference TRBV5-1 and TRBJ2-2): KAGVTQTPRYLIKTRGQQVTLSCSPISGHRSVSWYQQTPGQGLQFLFEYFSETQRNKGNFPGRFSGRQFSNSRSEMNVSTLELGDSALYLCASSAGSNTGELFFGEGSRLTVL.

This clonotype turned up a few times. The chain employs TRBV12-3 or TRBV12-4 and TRBJ2-5, with TRBD2 matching 12 bases. The CDR3 covers 16 residues. Unmatched junction bases numbered 8, after V lost 4 bases and J lost 5 bases. In DNA, the CDR3 is TGTGCCAGCAGTTCCTCTAGCGGGGGGGCCTTGGAGACCCAGTACTTC. It codes for CASSSSSGGALETQYF.